The 5 T cell receptor beta chains below come from one sample, sequenced in a study of blood T cell repertoires in COVID-19. Sequencing used immunoSEQ multiplex PCR; TCRdb keeps in-frame clones, though not all of them. This sample has tens of thousands of clones, with roughly 80% found just once. The specimen sequenced was peripheral blood. The origin of the receptors is a man aged 60-69 years with COVID-19, enrolled during active disease.

This clone was observed a handful of times. J is TRBJ2-7 and V is TRBV9; TRBD2 matches at 7 bases. V lost 4 bases to trimming and J lost 2 bases; unmatched junction nucleotides: 12. Germline CDR1 reads SGDLS; CDR2 reads YYNGEE. The CDR3 extends over 16 amino acids. The CDR3 loop reads CASSPPGTGGPYEQYF. The CDR3 region has the DNA TGTGCCAGCAGCCCACCCGGAACGGGAGGACCCTACGAGCAGTACTTC.

The chain carries TRBV24-1 and TRBJ2-7; TRBD2 matches 7 bases. The CDR3 spans 14 residues. The V segment lost 10 bases and the J segment 3 bases; nucleotides outside the gene matches: 11. The germline gives CDR1 KGHDR, CDR2 SFDVKD. As DNA, the CDR3 is TGTGCCACTCCCCCCCTAGCGGAGAACTACGAGCAGTACTTC. Protein product: CATPPLAENYEQYF.

CDR3 in DNA: TGTGCCAGCACCCTAGCGGGAGATATCACAGATACGCAGTATTTT. Its translation is CASTLAGDITDTQYF. This sequence joins TRBV27 and TRBJ2-3; TRBD2 agrees at 10 bases. Unmatched junction bases numbered 6, after V lost 7 bases and J lost 2 bases. The CDR3 extends over 15 amino acids. From germline, CDR1 is MNHEY and CDR2 SMNVEV (reference sequence).

The sample holds one count of this clone. One end of the junction fails to match germline, which may point to a read error. The rearrangement uses TRBV11-1 and TRBJ2-4; 7 bases fit TRBD1. This CDR3 spans 13 amino acids. CDR1 is SGHAT and CDR2 is FQDESV in the germline V gene (reference sequence). As DNA, the CDR3 is TGTGCCAGCAGCCACCCCGGGACAGCCCAATTGGCATTC. It translates to CASSHPGTAQLAF. Full variable domain (rest looked up from reference TRBV11-1 and TRBJ2-4): EAEVAQSPRYKITEKSQAVAFWCDPISGHATLYWYRQILGQGPELLVQFQDESVVDDSQLPKDRFSAERLKGVDSTLKIQPAELGDSAMYLCASSHPGTAQLAFGAGTRLSVL.

The V gene is TRBV30, the J gene TRBJ1-2; 8 bases fit TRBD1. CDR1 and CDR2 from the germline V gene are GTSNPN and SVGIG (reference sequence). Trimming at V came to 3 bases and at J to 7 bases, leaving 7 bases not matched to a gene. There are 13 residues in the CDR3. The CDR3 protein is CAWRQGAGSGYTF. CDR3 sequence (DNA): TGTGCCTGGAGGCAGGGGGCTGGGTCTGGCTACACCTTC.